These T cell receptor beta chains were read from a single sample in a study of T-cell memory formation after mild COVID-19. TCRdb re-called the 5' RACE reads with MiXCR, one entry per CDR3 protein. The sample yields roughly 550,000 distinct CDR3 sequences, about a fifth seen once. Sequenced: PBMCs or a T cell subset sorted from them (not recorded which). Source of these receptors: an adult woman who had mild COVID-19 (a few samples of this study predate the infection). Cell type and time point are not known. Each CDR3 is given with its conserved first and last residue. D genes are given only for firm matches. Clone sizes are given selectively: once, few, many, or a class where the clone is expanded.

TRBJ1-4 | few | TRBV5-1 | . | CASSWEGPTNEKLFF | TGCGCCAGCAGCTGGGAGGGACCCACTAATGAAAAACTGTTTTTT
TRBJ2-7 | . | TRBV10-3 | TRBD2 | CASHARGGITYEQYF | TGTGCCTCCCACGCCCGCGGGGGAATTACCTACGAGCAGTACTTC
TRBJ1-1 | few | TRBV11-2 | . | CASSFFTGRTEAFF | TGTGCCAGCAGCTTCTTTACAGGGCGGACTGAAGCTTTCTTT
TRBJ2-5 | . | TRBV6-6 | TRBD1 | CASSPGQVLSQYF | TGTGCCAGCAGTCCGGGACAGGTGTTGTCCCAGTACTTC
TRBJ2-5 | . | TRBV12-3/TRBV12-4 | . | CASSPSLAVQETQYF | TGTGCCAGCAGCCCCAGCCTGGCAGTCCAAGAGACCCAGTACTTC
TRBJ2-5 | . | TRBV14 | TRBD2 | CASSHGREVAF | TGTGCCAGCAGCCACGGACGGGAGGTAGCCTTC
TRBJ1-2 | few | TRBV27 | . | CASSLGGSRNYGYTF | TGTGCCAGCAGTTTAGGGGGCTCCCGAAACTATGGCTACACCTTC
TRBJ2-7 | few | TRBV20-1 | . | CSASRRQGPYEQYF | TGCAGTGCTAGTAGAAGGCAGGGGCCGTACGAGCAGTACTTC
TRBJ2-3 | few | TRBV7-3 | TRBD2 | CASSSRAGPDTQYF | TGTGCCAGCAGCTCAAGAGCGGGGCCGGATACGCAGTATTTT
TRBJ2-2 | . | TRBV12-3/TRBV12-4 | . | CASSPGGARTGELFF | TGTGCCAGCAGTCCGGGCGGGGCGCGCACCGGGGAGCTGTTTTTT
TRBJ2-5 | few | TRBV20-1 | TRBD2 | CSARDSGGTYQETQYF | TGCAGTGCTAGAGATAGCGGGGGGACATACCAAGAGACCCAGTACTTC
TRBJ1-6 | . | TRBV15 | . | CATSRRHGVLNSPLHF | TGTGCCACCAGCAGGCGACATGGCGTGTTGAATTCACCCCTCCACTTT
TRBJ2-7 | . | TRBV7-6 | . | CASRTEEHSYEQYF | TGTGCCAGCAGGACTGAGGAGCACTCCTACGAGCAGTACTTC
TRBJ2-7 | many | TRBV18 | TRBD1 | CASSPGTDSYEQYF | TGTGCCAGCAGCCCCGGGACAGACTCCTACGAGCAGTACTTC
TRBJ2-5 | few | TRBV7-9 | . | CASSLVKETQYF | TGTGCCAGCAGCTTAGTCAAAGAGACCCAGTACTTC
TRBJ1-1 | few | TRBV5-1 | . | CASSLAGKNTEAFF | TGCGCCAGCAGCTTGGCAGGGAAGAACACTGAAGCTTTCTTT
TRBJ2-7 | . | TRBV20-1 | . | CSAPSTGYSYEQYF | TGCAGTGCTCCCTCTACAGGCTACTCCTACGAGCAGTACTTC
TRBJ2-2 | . | TRBV30 | TRBD1 | CAWGTGRTGELFF | TGTGCCTGGGGGACAGGACGCACCGGGGAGCTGTTTTTT
TRBJ2-1 | . | TRBV12-5 | TRBD2 | CASGPASGVRSYNEQFF | TGTGCTAGTGGGCCCGCGAGCGGGGTAAGATCCTACAATGAGCAGTTCTTC
TRBJ1-1 | few | TRBV10-2 | . | CASSGGLGAFF | TGCGCCAGCAGTGGGGGGTTGGGAGCTTTCTTT
TRBJ2-3 | . | TRBV7-8 | TRBD1 | CASSLPRTGSPTDTQYF | TGTGCCAGCAGCTTACCGAGGACAGGGAGTCCCACAGATACGCAGTATTTT
TRBJ1-1 | . | TRBV7-9 | TRBD1 | CASSLVGQGDTEAFF | TGTGCCAGCAGCTTAGTTGGTCAGGGGGATACTGAAGCTTTCTTT
TRBJ2-1 | . | TRBV6-4 | TRBD2 | CASSASTSAVGEQFF | TGTGCCAGCAGTGCCTCGACTAGCGCTGTCGGTGAGCAGTTCTTC
TRBJ1-6 | few | TRBV6-1 | . | CASSELVSDTPLHF | TGTGCCAGCAGTGAACTGGTCAGTGACACACCCCTCCACTTT
TRBJ1-6 | . | TRBV6-6 | . | CASRGDSPLHF | TGTGCCAGCAGGGGGGATTCACCCCTCCACTTT
TRBJ1-2 | . | TRBV18 | TRBD1 | CASSPRAAGGPRNYGYTF | TGTGCCAGCTCACCACGTGCGGCAGGGGGCCCTCGGAACTATGGCTACACCTTC
TRBJ1-1 | . | TRBV18 | . | CASSPVLGPLNTEAFF | TGTGCCAGCTCACCGGTTCTAGGGCCGTTGAACACTGAAGCTTTCTTT
TRBJ1-2 | . | TRBV29-1 | . | CSALGAGLNYGYTF | TGCAGCGCCCTTGGGGCAGGATTAAACTATGGCTACACCTTC
TRBJ1-4 | . | TRBV5-1 | TRBD1 | CASSIRTGDEKLFF | TGCGCCAGCAGCATAAGGACAGGGGATGAAAAACTGTTTTTT
TRBJ1-2 | few | TRBV12-3/TRBV12-4 | . | CASSLTPGPGGYTF | TGTGCCAGCAGTCTCACACCCGGACCTGGCGGCTACACCTTC
TRBJ2-4 | few | TRBV20-1 | . | CSASSGWAKNIQYF | TGCAGTGCTAGCTCAGGTTGGGCCAAAAACATTCAGTACTTC
TRBJ1-5 | few | TRBV6-2/TRBV6-3 | . | CASSSPRGAVNQPQHF | TGTGCCAGCAGTTCCCCAAGGGGCGCGGTCAATCAGCCCCAGCATTTT
TRBJ2-1 | . | TRBV19 | . | CASKGAGGPLYNEQFF | TGTGCCAGTAAGGGGGCCGGGGGACCCCTCTACAATGAGCAGTTCTTC
TRBJ2-1 | few | TRBV4-1 | . | CASKTLGQTNEQFF | TGCGCCAGCAAAACCCTAGGGCAGACCAATGAGCAGTTCTTC
TRBJ2-7 | . | TRBV3-1 | TRBD2 | CASSQEGLAGYEQYF | TGTGCCAGCAGCCAAGAGGGACTAGCGGGCTACGAGCAGTACTTC
TRBJ2-1 | few | TRBV20-1 | TRBD2 | CSAPPLAGEGNEQFF | TGCAGTGCCCCCCCACTAGCGGGAGAGGGGAATGAGCAGTTCTTC
TRBJ2-5 | . | TRBV7-7 | TRBD2 | CASSLAGGIGETQYF | TGTGCTAGCAGCTTAGCGGGGGGTATAGGAGAGACCCAGTACTTC